This T cell receptor (beta chain) was sequenced for a study of T cell responses to AZD1222 COVID-19 vaccine. Some clones are missing from TCRdb's copy, which holds only in-frame ones; the method was immunoSEQ multiplex PCR. The sample has approximately 210,000 clones; roughly 92% are singletons. Notes on the study in general: Distributed over spike, vaccine-associated CD4 TCRs predominated at 160-218 and 743-854. Unmutated variant regions reportedly attract nearly half of all spike-specific TCRs. Females outnumbered males among donors, who were mostly white British; clonal diversity was possibly underestimated.

Second-dose groups at about 4 or about 12 weeks were pooled. Turning to this clone: The antigen is undetermined.

The specimen comprised peripheral blood, sampled 28 days after the second AZD1222 dose. This clonotype was sampled from an adult who received the AZD1222 COVID-19 vaccine.

CDR3 in amino acids: CASSADGDSTGELFF. CDR3 DNA: TGTGCCAGCAGCGCGGATGGGGACAGCACCGGGGAGCTGTTTTTT. This rearrangement joins TRBV9 to TRBJ2-2; 7 bases line up with TRBD1. The ends lost 3 bases at V and 4 bases at J; junction bases unmatched: 6. Germline lookup yields CDR1 SGDLS and CDR2 YYNGEE. The CDR3 has 15 amino acids.